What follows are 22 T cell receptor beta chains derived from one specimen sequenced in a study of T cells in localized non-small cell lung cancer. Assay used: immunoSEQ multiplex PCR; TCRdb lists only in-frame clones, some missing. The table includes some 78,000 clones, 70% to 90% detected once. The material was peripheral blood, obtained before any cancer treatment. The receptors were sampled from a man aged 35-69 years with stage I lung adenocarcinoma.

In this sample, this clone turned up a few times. The CDR3 DNA is TGTGCCAGCAGTGAAGCGCTTCGGAAGAGTGGCTACACCTTC. This translates into CASSEALRKSGYTF. V usage is TRBV2 and J usage is TRBJ1-2; D gene ambiguous. V was clipped by 0 bases and J by 7 bases, with 12 bases between them. Germline CDR1 reads SNHLY; CDR2 reads FYNNEI. The CDR3 has 14 residues.

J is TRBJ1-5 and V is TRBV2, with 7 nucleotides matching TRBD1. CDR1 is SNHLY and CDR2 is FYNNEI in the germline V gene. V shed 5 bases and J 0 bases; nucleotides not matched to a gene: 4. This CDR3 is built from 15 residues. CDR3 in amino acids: CASSKQGVSNQPQHF. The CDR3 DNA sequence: TGTGCCAGCAGTAAGCAGGGGGTTAGCAATCAGCCCCAGCATTTT.

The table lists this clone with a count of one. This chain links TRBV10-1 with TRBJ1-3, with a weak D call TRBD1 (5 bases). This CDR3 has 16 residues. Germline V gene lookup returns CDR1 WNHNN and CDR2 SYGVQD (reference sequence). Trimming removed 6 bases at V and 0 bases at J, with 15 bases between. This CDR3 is CASSDTMTVSGNTIYF. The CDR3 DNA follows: TGCGCCAGCAGCGATACCATGACAGTCTCTGGAAACACCATATATTTT.

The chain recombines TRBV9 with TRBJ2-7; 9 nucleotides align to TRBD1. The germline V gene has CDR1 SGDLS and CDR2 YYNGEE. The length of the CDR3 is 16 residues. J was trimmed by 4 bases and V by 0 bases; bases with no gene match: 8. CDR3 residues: CASSVGRGTGYYEQYF. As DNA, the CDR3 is TGTGCCAGCAGCGTAGGGCGGGGGACAGGGTATTACGAGCAGTACTTC.

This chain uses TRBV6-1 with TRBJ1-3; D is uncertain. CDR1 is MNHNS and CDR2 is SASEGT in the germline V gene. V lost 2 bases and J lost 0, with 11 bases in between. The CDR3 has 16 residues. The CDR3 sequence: CASSESLGSSGNTIYF. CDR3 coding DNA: TGTGCCAGCAGTGAAAGTCTTGGGTCCTCTGGAAACACCATATATTTT.

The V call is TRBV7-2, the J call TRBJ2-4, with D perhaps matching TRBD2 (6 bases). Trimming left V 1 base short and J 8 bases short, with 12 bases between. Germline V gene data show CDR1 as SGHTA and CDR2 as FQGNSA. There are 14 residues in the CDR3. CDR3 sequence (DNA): TGTGCCAGCAGCTTAGTATCAGGAGGGGACATTCAGTACTTC. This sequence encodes CASSLVSGGDIQYF.

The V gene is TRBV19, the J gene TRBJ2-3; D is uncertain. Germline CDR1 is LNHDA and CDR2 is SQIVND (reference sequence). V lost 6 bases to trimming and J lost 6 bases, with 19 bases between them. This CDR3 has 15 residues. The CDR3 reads CASSPLDSPADTQYF. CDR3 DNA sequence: TGTGCCAGTAGCCCCCTGGATAGCCCAGCGGATACGCAGTATTTT.

CDR3 residues: CAWKRGTSGNTIYF. The CDR3 DNA sequence: TGTGCCTGGAAGAGGGGGACGAGCGGAAACACCATATATTTT. V is TRBV30 and J is TRBJ1-3; D possibly corresponds to TRBD1 (6 bases). V shed 4 bases and J shed 4 bases, with 14 bases lying between them. Germline V lookup: CDR1 GTSNPN, CDR2 SVGIG (reference sequence). This CDR3 is built from 14 residues.

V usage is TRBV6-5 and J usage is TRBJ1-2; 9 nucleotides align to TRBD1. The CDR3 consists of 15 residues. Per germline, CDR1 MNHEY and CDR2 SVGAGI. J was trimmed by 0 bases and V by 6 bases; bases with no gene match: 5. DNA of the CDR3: TGTGCCAGCAGCTCCTGGACAGGGGCTAACTATGGCTACACCTTC. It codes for CASSSWTGANYGYTF.

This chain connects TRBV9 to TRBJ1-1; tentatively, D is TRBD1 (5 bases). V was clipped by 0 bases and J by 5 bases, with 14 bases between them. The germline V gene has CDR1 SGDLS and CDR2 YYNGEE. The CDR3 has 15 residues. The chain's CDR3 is CASSVVPQGKTEAFF. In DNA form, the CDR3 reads TGTGCCAGCAGCGTAGTCCCGCAGGGTAAGACTGAAGCTTTCTTT.

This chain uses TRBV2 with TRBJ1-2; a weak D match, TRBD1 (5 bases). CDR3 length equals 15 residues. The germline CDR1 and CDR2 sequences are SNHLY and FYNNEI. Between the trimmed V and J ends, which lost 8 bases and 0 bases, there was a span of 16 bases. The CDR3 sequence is CASRSREEANYGYTF. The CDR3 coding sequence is TGTGCCAGCCGTAGCAGGGAAGAAGCTAACTATGGCTACACCTTC.

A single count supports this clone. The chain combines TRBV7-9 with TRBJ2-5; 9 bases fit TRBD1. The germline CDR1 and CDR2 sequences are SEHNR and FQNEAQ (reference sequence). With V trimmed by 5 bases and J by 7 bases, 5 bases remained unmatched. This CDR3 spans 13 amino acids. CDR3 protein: CASSRTGEGTQYF. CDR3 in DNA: TGTGCCAGCAGCAGGACAGGGGAGGGGACCCAGTACTTC. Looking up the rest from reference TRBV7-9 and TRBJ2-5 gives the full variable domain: DTGVSQNPRHKITKRGQNVTFRCDPISEHNRLYWYRQTLGQGPEFLTYFQNEAQLEKSRLLSDRFSAERPKGSFSTLEIQRTEQGDSAMYLCASSRTGEGTQYFGPGTRLLVL.

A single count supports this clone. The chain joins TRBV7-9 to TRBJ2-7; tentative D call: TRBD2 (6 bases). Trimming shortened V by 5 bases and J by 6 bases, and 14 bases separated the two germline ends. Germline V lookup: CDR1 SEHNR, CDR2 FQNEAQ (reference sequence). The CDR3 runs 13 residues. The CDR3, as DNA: TGTGCCAGCAGCCCCCCGGAGGGGACCGAGCAGTACTTC. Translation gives CASSPPEGTEQYF.

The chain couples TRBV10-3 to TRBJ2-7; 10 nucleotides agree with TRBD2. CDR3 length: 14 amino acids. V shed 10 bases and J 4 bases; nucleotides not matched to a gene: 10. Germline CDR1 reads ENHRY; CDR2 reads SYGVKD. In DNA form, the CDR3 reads TGTGCCACCGGGGCTAGCGGGAGTATTTACGAGCAGTACTTC. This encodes CATGASGSIYEQYF.

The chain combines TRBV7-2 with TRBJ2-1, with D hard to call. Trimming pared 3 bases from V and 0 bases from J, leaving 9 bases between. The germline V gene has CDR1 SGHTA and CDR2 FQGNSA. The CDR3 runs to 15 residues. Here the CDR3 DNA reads TGTGCCAGCAGCTTCGCTAAGAGCTCCTACAATGAGCAGTTCTTC. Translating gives CASSFAKSSYNEQFF.

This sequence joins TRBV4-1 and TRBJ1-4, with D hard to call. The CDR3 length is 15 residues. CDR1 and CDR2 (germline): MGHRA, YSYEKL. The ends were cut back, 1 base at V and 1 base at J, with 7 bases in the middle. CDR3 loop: CASSQGFGTNEKLFF. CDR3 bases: TGCGCCAGCAGCCAAGGTTTTGGAACTAATGAAAAACTGTTTTTT.

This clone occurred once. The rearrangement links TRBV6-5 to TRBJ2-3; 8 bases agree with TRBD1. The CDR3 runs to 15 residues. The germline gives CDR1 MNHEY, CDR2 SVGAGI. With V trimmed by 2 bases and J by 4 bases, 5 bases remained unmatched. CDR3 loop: CASSYSQGASDTQYF. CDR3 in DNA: TGTGCCAGCAGTTACAGCCAGGGGGCGTCAGATACGCAGTATTTT.

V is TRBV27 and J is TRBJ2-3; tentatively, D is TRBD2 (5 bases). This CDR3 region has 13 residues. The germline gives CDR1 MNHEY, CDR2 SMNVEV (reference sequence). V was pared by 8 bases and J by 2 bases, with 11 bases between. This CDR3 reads CASLEGLTDTQYF. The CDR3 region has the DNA TGTGCCAGCCTCGAGGGTCTCACAGATACGCAGTATTTT.

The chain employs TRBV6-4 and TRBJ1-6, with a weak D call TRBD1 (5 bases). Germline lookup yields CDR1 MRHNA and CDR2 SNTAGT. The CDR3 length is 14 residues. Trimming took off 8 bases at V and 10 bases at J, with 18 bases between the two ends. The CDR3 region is CASGRQPAGSPLHF. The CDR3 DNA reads TGTGCCAGCGGCAGACAGCCCGCTGGCTCACCCCTCCACTTT.

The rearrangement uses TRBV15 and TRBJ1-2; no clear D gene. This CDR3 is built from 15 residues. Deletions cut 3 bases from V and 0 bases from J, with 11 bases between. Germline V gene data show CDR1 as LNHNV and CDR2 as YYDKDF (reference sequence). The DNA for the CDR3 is TGTGCCACCAGCAGTCAAGAGTTCCCTAACTATGGCTACACCTTC. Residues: CATSSQEFPNYGYTF.

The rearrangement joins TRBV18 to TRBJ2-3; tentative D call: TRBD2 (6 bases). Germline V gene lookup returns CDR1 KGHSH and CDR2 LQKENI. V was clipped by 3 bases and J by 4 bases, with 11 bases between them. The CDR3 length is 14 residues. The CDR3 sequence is CASSPPGDPDTQYF. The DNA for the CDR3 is TGTGCCAGCTCACCCCCGGGGGATCCAGATACGCAGTATTTT.

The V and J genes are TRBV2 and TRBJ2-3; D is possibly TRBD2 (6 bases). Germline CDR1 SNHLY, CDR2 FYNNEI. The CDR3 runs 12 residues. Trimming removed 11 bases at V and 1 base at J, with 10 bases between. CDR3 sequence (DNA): TGTGCCGGAGGGGTCCGCACAGATACGCAGTATTTT. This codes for CAGGVRTDTQYF. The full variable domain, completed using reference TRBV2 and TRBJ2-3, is EPEVTQTPSHQVTQMGQEVILRCVPISNHLYFYWYRQILGQKVEFLVSFYNNEISEKSEIFDDQFSVERPDGSNFTLKIRSTKLEDSAMYFCAGGVRTDTQYFGPGTRLTVL.